The 5 T cell receptor beta chains in this list originate from one sample, sequenced in a study of T cell responses to AZD1222 COVID-19 vaccine. Libraries were prepared by immunoSEQ multiplex PCR; TCRdb keeps only in-frame clonotypes and omits some of them. The data show around 130,000 clones, 75% to 90% seen once. The sequenced sample was peripheral blood, obtained on day 0 of AZD1222 vaccination. The source is an adult in good health.

The CDR3 DNA reads TGTGCCAGCAGCGTAGCTCAAGGGTACGGAAACACCATATATTTT. Encoded protein: CASSVAQGYGNTIYF. This chain uses TRBV9 with TRBJ1-3; D is undetermined. The V end lost 0 bases, the J end lost 4 bases, and 11 bases lay between the germline ends. Germline V gene data show CDR1 as SGDLS and CDR2 as YYNGEE. CDR3 size: 15 residues.

The chain has TRBV7-9 and TRBJ1-1, with 9 nucleotides matching TRBD1. There are 15 residues in the CDR3. With 5 bases clipped from V and 5 bases from J, the junction kept 9 bases outside the gene matches. CDR1 is SEHNR, CDR2 FQNEAQ, per germline (reference sequence). This CDR3 reads CASSPWTGVGTEAFF. The CDR3 coding sequence is TGTGCCAGCAGCCCCTGGACAGGGGTAGGGACTGAAGCTTTCTTT.

V is TRBV6-5 and J is TRBJ1-3, with 7 bases fitting TRBD1. The CDR3 is 16 residues long. CDR1 MNHEY and CDR2 SVGAGI come from the germline V gene. The trim removed 4 bases at V and 0 bases at J, leaving 6 bases unmatched. The CDR3 DNA follows: TGTGCCAGCAGTTTCCTACAGGGGAGCTCTGGAAACACCATATATTTT. Residues: CASSFLQGSSGNTIYF.

The chain recombines TRBV27 with TRBJ1-2, with no clear D. This CDR3 region has 13 residues. Between the trimmed V and J ends, which lost 6 bases and 3 bases, there was a span of 11 bases. The germline gives CDR1 MNHEY, CDR2 SMNVEV (reference sequence). Written as DNA, the CDR3 is TGTGCCAGCAGCCTGAAGGCCTACTATGGCTACACCTTC. Its translation: CASSLKAYYGYTF.

The genes are TRBV28 and TRBJ2-7, with D perhaps TRBD2 (5 bases). The CDR3 runs to 14 residues. Germline-derived CDR1 and CDR2 are MDHEN and SYDVKM. V lost 5 bases, J lost 1 base, and 12 bases lay in between. CDR3 protein: CASSPPRASYEQYF. The CDR3 DNA sequence: TGTGCCAGCAGTCCCCCGAGGGCGTCCTACGAGCAGTACTTC.